This T cell receptor (beta chain) is from a study of blood T cell repertoires in COVID-19. At the level of the study: Whether acute or convalescent, the COVID-19 samples came from the United States, Italy and Spain. Sample material is recorded as cDNA or gDNA derived from T cells, B-cell-depleted T cells, or PBMCs.

The CDR3 consists of 13 residues. Germline lookup yields CDR1 SGHNT and CDR2 YYREEE (reference sequence). After removal of 4 bases from V and 4 bases from J, the junction contained 3 bases not matched to a gene. While infection was still active, Seattle patients were enrolled and then followed longitudinally. As originally analysed: From reference gene primer amplification, estimates of nucleated cell counts were derived. Clones were read by immunoSEQ multiplex PCR, and TCRdb kept only the in-frame ones, dropping some. V and J calls and clone size are given by that table; D and trimming were obtained from the DNA. The repertoire holds roughly 410,000 clones, 70% to 90% seen once, with 2.3% in the top ten.

The sequence derives from a woman aged 60-75 years with COVID-19, enrolled during active disease. The sequenced material came from peripheral blood. The chain combines TRBV5-4 with TRBJ2-5; TRBD2 agrees at 8 bases. DNA of the CDR3: TGTGCCAGCAGCCCGGGACTAGTAGAGACCCAGTACTTC. Its protein product is CASSPGLVETQYF.